This entry features one T cell receptor (beta chain) sequence. Its antigen remains unknown. This sample was included in a study of cytomegalovirus exposure and HLA in healthy donors. The ends lost 0 bases at V and 4 bases at J; junction bases unmatched: 5. The germline V gene has CDR1 SGHTA and CDR2 FQGNSA. The CDR3 runs 16 residues. The primer mix had 60 Vbeta and 13 Jbeta primers. TCRdb's table, derived via immunoSEQ multiplex PCR, lists solely in-frame clones and lacks some. Of under 300,000 clones listed, 80% to 90% are singletons. Study-wide results and caveats: In a later analysis, V- and J-gene trimming of beta chains associated with a DCLRE1C missense variant, replicated independently. 87-base-pair reads could not separate some V segments, including TRBV6-2 and TRBV6-3. There were a few CMV-associated chains whose specificity for CMV antigens was confirmed in vitro. The availability of immune exposure information extended only to CMV serostatus.

This receptor was identified in a woman aged 40 to 50 in good health and CMV-seropositive. The sample consisted of PBMCs. This chain uses TRBV7-2 with TRBJ2-3, with 9 bases that match TRBD2. CDR3 residues: CASSLALSGRPDTQYF. The CDR3 DNA sequence: TGTGCCAGCAGCTTAGCGCTTAGCGGGAGACCAGATACGCAGTATTTT.